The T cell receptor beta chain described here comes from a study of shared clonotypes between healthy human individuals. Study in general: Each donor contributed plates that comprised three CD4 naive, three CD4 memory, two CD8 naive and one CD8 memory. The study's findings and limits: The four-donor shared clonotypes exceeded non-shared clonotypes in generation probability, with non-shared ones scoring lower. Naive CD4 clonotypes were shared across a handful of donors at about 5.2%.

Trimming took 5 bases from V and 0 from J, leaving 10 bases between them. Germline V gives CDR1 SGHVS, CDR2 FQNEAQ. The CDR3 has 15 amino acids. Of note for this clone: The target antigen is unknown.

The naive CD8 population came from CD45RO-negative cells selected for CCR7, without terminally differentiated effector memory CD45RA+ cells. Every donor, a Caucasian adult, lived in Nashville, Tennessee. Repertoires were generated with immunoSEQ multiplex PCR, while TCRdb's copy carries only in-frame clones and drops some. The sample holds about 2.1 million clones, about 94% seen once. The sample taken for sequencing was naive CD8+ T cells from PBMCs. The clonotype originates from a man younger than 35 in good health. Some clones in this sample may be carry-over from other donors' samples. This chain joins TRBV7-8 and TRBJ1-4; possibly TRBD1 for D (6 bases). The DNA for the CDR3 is TGTGCCAGCAGCGCGACAGGAGCAACTAATGAAAAACTGTTTTTT. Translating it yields CASSATGATNEKLFF.